This T cell receptor beta chain emerged from a study of tumor-infiltrating lymphocytes in primary liver carcinoma. In the study overall: These patients were men and women whose ages were 30 to 69 years.

Germline DNA was also extracted, while the blood RNA originated from unsorted whole blood. Collected before surgery were about 4 milliliters of peripheral blood. This CDR3 contains 13 residues. Per germline, CDR1 SGHAT and CDR2 FQNNGV. This clonotype was seen only once. The junction departs from germline at one end; a sequencing error may be responsible. Total RNA (around 0.45 ug) served as template for TCR beta cDNA synthesis primed by a constant-region primer. Libraries covering TCR beta were generated through three nested multiplex PCR rounds (using a slightly modified ARM-PCR). With TRBV1-TRBV30 forward primers and a C-beta reverse primer, the first two PCR rounds were run for approximately 10 cycles each. TCRdb reprocessed the multiplex PCR reads via MiXCR and lists one record per CDR3 protein. Here the sample spans about 330,000 distinct CDR3 sequences, around 60% being singletons.

V and J are TRBV11-2 and TRBJ2-5; D may match TRBD1 or TRBD2 (5 bases each). The clonotype was recovered from a middle-aged man with primary liver carcinoma and hepatitis B virus infection. Sequencing was done on a sample of peripheral blood. The CDR3 sequence is CASSRDQQDTQYF. The CDR3 nucleotides read TGTGCCAGTAGCCGGGACCAACAAGATACCCAGTACTTC.